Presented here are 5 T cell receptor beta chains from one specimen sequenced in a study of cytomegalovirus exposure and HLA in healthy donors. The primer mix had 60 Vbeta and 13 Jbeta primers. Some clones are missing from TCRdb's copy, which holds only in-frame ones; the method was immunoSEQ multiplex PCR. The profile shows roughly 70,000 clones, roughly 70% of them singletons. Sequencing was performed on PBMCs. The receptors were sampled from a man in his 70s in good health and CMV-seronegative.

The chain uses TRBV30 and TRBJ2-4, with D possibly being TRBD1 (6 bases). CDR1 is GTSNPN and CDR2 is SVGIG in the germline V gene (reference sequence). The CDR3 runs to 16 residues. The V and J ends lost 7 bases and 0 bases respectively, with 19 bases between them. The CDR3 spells CAFHQQGLLAKNIQYF. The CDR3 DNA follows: TGTGCCTTTCACCAACAGGGTTTGTTAGCCAAAAACATTCAGTACTTC.

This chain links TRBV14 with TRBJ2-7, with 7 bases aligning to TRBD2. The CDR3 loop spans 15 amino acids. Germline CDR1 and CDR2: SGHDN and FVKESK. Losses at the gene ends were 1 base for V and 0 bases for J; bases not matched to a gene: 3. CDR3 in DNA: TGTGCCAGCAGCCAAGGACTAGCCGCCTCCTACGAGCAGTACTTC. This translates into CASSQGLAASYEQYF. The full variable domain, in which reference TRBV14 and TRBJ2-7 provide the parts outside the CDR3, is EAGVTQFPSHSVIEKGQTVTLRCDPISGHDNLYWYRRVMGKEIKFLLHFVKESKQDESGMPNNRFLAERTGGTYSTLKVQPAELEDSGVYFCASSQGLAASYEQYFGPGTRLTVT.

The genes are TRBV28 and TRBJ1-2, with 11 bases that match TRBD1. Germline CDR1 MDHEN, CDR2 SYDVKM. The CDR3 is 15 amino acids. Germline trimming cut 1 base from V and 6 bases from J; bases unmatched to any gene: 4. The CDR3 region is CASSLLGGQGDGYTF. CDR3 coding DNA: TGTGCCAGCAGTTTATTAGGGGGACAGGGGGATGGCTACACCTTC.

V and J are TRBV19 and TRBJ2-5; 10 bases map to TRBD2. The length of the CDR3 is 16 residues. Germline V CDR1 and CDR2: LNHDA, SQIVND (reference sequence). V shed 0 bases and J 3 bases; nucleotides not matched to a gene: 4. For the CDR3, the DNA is TGTGCCAGTAGTATAGATCCTAGCGGGGGAGAAGAGACCCAGTACTTC. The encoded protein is CASSIDPSGGEETQYF.

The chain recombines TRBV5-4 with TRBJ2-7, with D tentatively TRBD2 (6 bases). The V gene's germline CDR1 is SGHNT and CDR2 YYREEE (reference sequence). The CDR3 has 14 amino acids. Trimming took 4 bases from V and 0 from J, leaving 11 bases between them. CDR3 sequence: CASSVRGFSYEQYF. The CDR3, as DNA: TGTGCCAGCAGCGTACGGGGGTTCTCCTACGAGCAGTACTTC. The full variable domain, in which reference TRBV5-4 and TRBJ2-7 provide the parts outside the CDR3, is ETGVTQSPTHLIKTRGQQVTLRCSSQSGHNTVSWYQQALGQGPQFIFQYYREEENGRGNFPPRFSGLQFPNYSSELNVNALELDDSALYLCASSVRGFSYEQYFGPGTRLTVT.